The 5 T cell receptor beta chains below all came from one sample that was sequenced in a study of blood T cell repertoires in COVID-19. Generated by immunoSEQ multiplex PCR, the TCRdb table keeps only in-frame clones and is missing some. Of a few hundred thousand clones listed, more than 85% were seen once; the top ten hold about 9.3%. Input material: PBMCs or T cells enriched from blood (not recorded which). All receptors derive from a man aged 35 to 55 who had recovered from COVID-19.

The gene calls are TRBV5-6 and TRBJ1-1, with D perhaps matching TRBD1 (5 bases). CDR3 size: 15 residues. CDR1 is SGHDT and CDR2 is YYEEEE in the germline V gene. Trimming took off 4 bases at V and 4 bases at J, with 17 bases between the two ends. The CDR3 loop is CASSTDRGFGTEAFF. The CDR3 coding sequence is TGTGCCAGCAGCACAGATAGGGGTTTCGGCACTGAAGCTTTCTTT. The full variable domain, completed using reference TRBV5-6 and TRBJ1-1, is DAGVTQSPTHLIKTRGQQVTLRCSPKSGHDTVSWYQQALGQGPQFIFQYYEEEERQRGNFPDRFSGHQFPNYSSELNVNALLLGDSALYLCASSTDRGFGTEAFFGQGTRLTVV.

The V gene is TRBV27, the J gene TRBJ1-6; unclear D gene. V lost 5 bases and J lost 5, with 13 bases in between. The CDR3 consists of 15 residues. Germline V gene lookup returns CDR1 MNHEY and CDR2 SMNVEV (reference sequence). CDR3 sequence reads: CASSVFANHNSPLHF. CDR3 bases: TGTGCCAGCAGTGTCTTCGCGAACCATAATTCACCCCTCCACTTT.

The chain employs TRBV7-9 and TRBJ2-1, with 11 positions matching TRBD2. Germline V lookup: CDR1 SEHNR, CDR2 FQNEAQ (reference sequence). V shed 4 bases and J 10 bases; nucleotides not matched to a gene: 12. The CDR3 has 16 amino acids. The DNA for the CDR3 is TGTGCCAGCAGCTCTAGCGGGGGGAATCGACTGGGCGAGCAGTTCTTC. Residues: CASSSSGGNRLGEQFF.

The chain carries TRBV6-5 and TRBJ2-1; 8 positions agree with TRBD1. V lost 5 bases and J lost 5; bases outside the gene matches: 5. This CDR3 is built from 14 residues. Germline CDR1 MNHEY, CDR2 SVGAGI. The chain's CDR3 is CASSKRTGNNEQFF. The CDR3, as DNA: TGTGCCAGCAGTAAACGGACAGGGAACAATGAGCAGTTCTTC.

The rearrangement joins TRBV6-1 to TRBJ1-1, with a weak D call TRBD1 (5 bases). The CDR3 is made up of 17 amino acids. V was clipped by 0 bases and J by 0 bases, with 14 bases between them. Germline assignment: CDR1 MNHNS and CDR2 SASEGT. CDR3 in DNA: TGTGCCAGCAGTGAAGCCGGACGGGGGAACATGAACACTGAAGCTTTCTTT. Translating it yields CASSEAGRGNMNTEAFF.